This T cell receptor (beta chain) was sequenced in a study of shared clonotypes between healthy human individuals. In the study overall: Used for every donor were three CD4 naive, three CD4 memory, two CD8 naive and one CD8 memory plate. Findings of the study overall: The researchers took only blood, and tissue repertoires probably look different.

With 1 base clipped from V and 4 bases from J, the junction kept 4 bases outside the gene matches. This CDR3 comprises 18 residues. Germline lookup yields CDR1 SGHVS and CDR2 FNYEAQ. Libraries were prepared by immunoSEQ multiplex PCR; TCRdb keeps only in-frame clonotypes and omits some of them. The table lists approximately 2.4 million clones, approximately 94% of them singletons. Comment on this clone: What it binds is not known.

Material for sequencing was naive CD4+ T cells sorted from blood. Stated subset: CD45RA+ positively selected. This sequence was found in a man aged 18 to 35 in good health. This chain links TRBV7-6 with TRBJ2-1; 16 nucleotides agree with TRBD2. The CDR3 DNA is TGTGCCAGCAGCTTAGTTGGGACTAGCGGGGGGGCTTACAATGAGCAGTTCTTC. Its translation: CASSLVGTSGGAYNEQFF.